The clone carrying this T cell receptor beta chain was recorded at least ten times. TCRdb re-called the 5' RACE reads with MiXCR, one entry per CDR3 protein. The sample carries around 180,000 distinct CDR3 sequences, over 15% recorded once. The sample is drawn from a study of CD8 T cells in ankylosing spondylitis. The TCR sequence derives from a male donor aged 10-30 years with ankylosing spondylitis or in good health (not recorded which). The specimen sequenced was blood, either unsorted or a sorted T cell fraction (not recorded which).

This CDR3 reads CSASHPAGASQPQHF. The CDR3 DNA reads as TGCAGTGCTAGCCACCCGGCGGGGGCAAGTCAGCCCCAGCATTTT. The V and J genes are TRBV20-1 and TRBJ1-5; D perhaps matches TRBD1 (6 bases). From germline, CDR1 is DFQATT and CDR2 SNEGSKA (reference sequence). The CDR3 consists of 15 residues. The ends were cut back, 3 bases at V and 6 bases at J, with 18 bases in the middle.